This T cell receptor beta chain was found in a study of blood T cells in healthy people across ages. Study-level results: Calculation of diversity from one million T cells yielded estimates considered to be underestimates. TCR beta diversity, measured per million T cells, fell in a roughly linear way with age.

Primed by a sample-barcoded 5' primer and a J-beta primer mix, a second PCR proceeded for roughly 7 to 11 cycles. Every cDNA was tagged by a template-switch adaptor with 12 random nucleotides. Each CDR3 protein gets one entry after TCRdb re-called the 5' RACE reads with MiXCR. Of over 600,000 distinct CDR3 sequences in the sample, about 61% were seen once. With respect to this clonotype: Antigen unknown.

For every donor, a draw yielded around 10 milliliters of peripheral blood. What was sequenced was blood. This receptor was taken from a man aged 35 to 55 in good health.

The CDR3 reads CASSYGGDQETQYF. The CDR3 DNA sequence: TGTGCCAGCAGTTACGGAGGAGACCAAGAGACCCAGTACTTC. The gene calls are TRBV6-5 and TRBJ2-4, with D possibly being TRBD2 (5 bases). The closer fit of TRBJ2-5 to the DNA end suggests the J call may be wrong. The V gene's germline CDR1 is MNHEY and CDR2 SVGAGI. The CDR3 contains 14 residues.